This TCR beta chain derives from a study of T cell repertoires in ileal Crohn's disease (dated by TCRdb to the late 2010s). For the study in its entirety: The median duration of disease was roughly 8.2 years, and at the time of surgery roughly 36% of patients were active smokers. A total of around 150 mucosal samples from 57 patients were sequenced, collected from several sites on the surgical specimen as well as at postoperative endoscopy. Surgery was performed for a complication in all patients, with stricturing disease in approximately 60% and penetrating disease in approximately 40%. Endoscopic postoperative recurrence was defined as a Rutgeerts score above i0. The study was conducted in parallel with a multicentre cohort that was designed to identify predictors of early endoscopic recurrence following ileocolonic resection. TCR repertoire analysis was performed in roughly 50 Crohn's disease patients drawn from a prospective multicentre cohort. Roughly half of the patients were given postoperative therapy, with around eleven receiving thiopurines and under 20 receiving anti-TNF agents. On the study overall, not on this receptor specifically: More high-frequency clones were carried by sorted CD8 T cells than by CD4 T cells, suggesting that mucosal expansions were mainly CD8. Endoscopic recurrence was found to be associated with higher high-frequency clone percentages at surgery, and recurrence was observed in all patients with clonality above 26.8% (18/57). Mucosal CD4 and CD8 T cells were sorted and sequenced only in a subgroup of patients, the size of which was not stated. Compared with non-smokers, patients who were active smokers at surgery showed a significantly higher proportion of clonal expansions (around 24% vs 18%, p=0.02).

For commercial TCRB immunosequencing, approximately 480 nanograms of biopsy DNA were submitted for each sample. Adaptive Biotechnology amplified CDR3 regions from genomic DNA with a two-step multiplex PCR that controlled for amplification bias. Primers for every V and J gene segment were used in the first PCR, and barcodes and Illumina adapters were added in the second PCR. CDR3 libraries were sequenced using an Illumina instrument. For the original study's pipeline: The analysis used both the pipelines supplied by the vendor and custom analysis of the raw data in R/Bioconductor with R version 3.3.0. Clonality, which ranges from 0 to 1, was calculated as the inverse of the normalised Shannon entropy across all productive clones. High-frequency clones were defined as the share of the repertoire taken up by the top 100 clones, keeping only clones that passed a 95% confidence test. Repertoire diversity was measured with the Simpson index, and overlap between samples was measured with the Morisita-Horn index. TCRdb holds this immuneACCESS table with in-frame rearrangements only. Some clones are missing; in checked studies, unresolved V genes explain under half, and the rest has no known cause. V, J and clone size reflect that table, while D and trimming were determined from the DNA. The sample profile shows tens of thousands of clones; roughly three quarters of them were found once. The ten most abundant clones make up around 5.4% of the sample.

Eligible patients were adults with ileal or ileocolonic Crohn's disease who had an indication for ileocolonic resection. Before DNA extraction, whole ileal mucosal biopsies were kept frozen at -80 degrees C. Genomic DNA was extracted from frozen whole biopsies with a TRizol-based method and quantified on a NanoDrop 2000 spectrophotometer. Germline trimming: 9 bases from V, 9 bases from J; junction bases outside gene matches: 8. The CDR1 and CDR2 encoded by the germline V gene (reference sequence) are MNHEY and SMNVEV. From cysteine to phenylalanine, the CDR3 is 12 amino acids long. Just CDR3 DNA is preserved here, 36 bases in frame from base 1. Concerning this clone: Its antigen target is currently unknown. No qualities accompany the bases; no much larger clone lies one base away.

Material: ileal tissue. This chain joins TRBV27 to TRBJ1-5, and 7 junction bases match TRBD1. The origin of this receptor is an adult with Crohn's disease. The CDR3 region has the sequence CASRQGSLPQHF. At the DNA level, the sequence is TGTGCCAGTAGACAGGGTTCTTTGCCCCAGCATTTT.